This TCR beta chain comes out of a study of blood T cell repertoires in COVID-19. Study in general: Specimens from acute and convalescent COVID-19 originated in the United States, Italy and Spain. Nucleic acid was either cDNA or gDNA, and it came from T cells, B-cell-depleted T cells, or PBMCs.

The authors' processing: Nucleated cell counts were estimated from reference gene primer amplification. Sequencing was performed with immunoSEQ multiplex PCR; in TCRdb, only in-frame clones are kept and a portion is missing. V, J and clone size are taken as reported in that table, and D and trimming were inferred from the DNA itself. The sample records around 250,000 clones, almost 85% being singletons. J gave up 5 bases and V 2 bases, and 10 bases lay outside the gene matches. This CDR3 has 17 residues. CDR1 MDHEN and CDR2 SYDVKM come from the germline V gene. This receptor was identified in a man aged 50 to 59 with active or convalescent COVID-19. J is TRBJ2-5 and V is TRBV28, with 11 positions matching TRBD1. The sequencing input was peripheral blood. The CDR3 bases are TGTGCCAGCAGTTTAATTTCCGGGACAGGGGGTCAGGAGACCCAGTACTTC. Translating gives CASSLISGTGGQETQYF.